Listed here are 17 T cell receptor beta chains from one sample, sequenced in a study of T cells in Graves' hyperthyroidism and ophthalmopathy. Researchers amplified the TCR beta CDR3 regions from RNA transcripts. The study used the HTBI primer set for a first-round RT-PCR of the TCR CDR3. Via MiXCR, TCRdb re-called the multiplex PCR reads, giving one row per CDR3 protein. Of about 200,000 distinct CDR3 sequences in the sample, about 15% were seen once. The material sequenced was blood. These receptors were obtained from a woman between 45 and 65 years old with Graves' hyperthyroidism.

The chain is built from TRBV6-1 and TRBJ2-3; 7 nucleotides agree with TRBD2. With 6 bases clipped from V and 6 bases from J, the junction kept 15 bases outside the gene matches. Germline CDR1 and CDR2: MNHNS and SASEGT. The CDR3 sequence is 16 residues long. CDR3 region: CASSQDSGLAVDTQYF. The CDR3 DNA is TGTGCCAGCAGCCAAGATTCGGGGCTAGCGGTGGATACGCAGTATTTT.

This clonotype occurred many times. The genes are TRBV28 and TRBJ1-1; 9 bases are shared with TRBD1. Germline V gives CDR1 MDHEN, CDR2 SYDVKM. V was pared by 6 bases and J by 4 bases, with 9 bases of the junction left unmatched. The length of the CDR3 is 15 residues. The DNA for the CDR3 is TGTGCCAGCAGACGGACAGGGGTCGGGGGCACTGAAGCTTTCTTT. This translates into CASRRTGVGGTEAFF. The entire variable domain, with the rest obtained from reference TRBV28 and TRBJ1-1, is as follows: DVKVTQSSRYLVKRTGEKVFLECVQDMDHENMFWYRQDPGLGLRLIYFSYDVKMKEKGDIPEGYSVSREKKERFSLILESASTNQTSMYLCASRRTGVGGTEAFFGQGTRLTVV.

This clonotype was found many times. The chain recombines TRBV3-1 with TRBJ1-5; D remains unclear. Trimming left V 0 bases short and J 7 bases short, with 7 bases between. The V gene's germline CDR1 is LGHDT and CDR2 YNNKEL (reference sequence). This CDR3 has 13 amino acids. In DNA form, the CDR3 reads TGTGCCAGCAGCCAAGATAGCCGCCAGCCCCAGCATTTT. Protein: CASSQDSRQPQHF.

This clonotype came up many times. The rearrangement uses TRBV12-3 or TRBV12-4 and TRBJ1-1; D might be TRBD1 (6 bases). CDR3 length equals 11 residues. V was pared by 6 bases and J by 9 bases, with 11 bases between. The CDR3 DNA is TGTGCCAGCAGCCTTCGGGGGCAAGCTTTCTTT. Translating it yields CASSLRGQAFF.

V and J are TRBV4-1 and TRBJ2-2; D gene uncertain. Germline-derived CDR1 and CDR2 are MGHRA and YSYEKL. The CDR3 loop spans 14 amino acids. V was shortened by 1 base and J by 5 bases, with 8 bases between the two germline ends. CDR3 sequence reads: CASSQARSTGELFF. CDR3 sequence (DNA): TGCGCCAGCAGCCAAGCACGGAGTACCGGGGAGCTGTTTTTT.

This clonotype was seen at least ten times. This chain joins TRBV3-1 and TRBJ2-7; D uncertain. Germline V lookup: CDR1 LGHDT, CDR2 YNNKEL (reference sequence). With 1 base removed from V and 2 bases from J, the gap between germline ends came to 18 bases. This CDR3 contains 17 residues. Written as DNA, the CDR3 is TGTGCCAGCAGCCAAGGTGTATCTCGAGACAAGCCCTACGAGCAGTACTTC. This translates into CASSQGVSRDKPYEQYF.

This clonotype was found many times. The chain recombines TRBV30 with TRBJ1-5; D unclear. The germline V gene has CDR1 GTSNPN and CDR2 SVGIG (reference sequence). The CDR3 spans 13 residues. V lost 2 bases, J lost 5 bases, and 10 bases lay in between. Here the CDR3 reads CAWSSQWDQPQHF. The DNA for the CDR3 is TGTGCCTGGAGTAGTCAGTGGGATCAGCCCCAGCATTTT.

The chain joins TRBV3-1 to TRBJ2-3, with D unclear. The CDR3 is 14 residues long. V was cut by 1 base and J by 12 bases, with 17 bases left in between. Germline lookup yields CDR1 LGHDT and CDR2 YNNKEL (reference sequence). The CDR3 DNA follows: TGTGCCAGCAGCCAAGGAGGCACCTACGCCAGCCAGTATTTT. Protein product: CASSQGGTYASQYF.

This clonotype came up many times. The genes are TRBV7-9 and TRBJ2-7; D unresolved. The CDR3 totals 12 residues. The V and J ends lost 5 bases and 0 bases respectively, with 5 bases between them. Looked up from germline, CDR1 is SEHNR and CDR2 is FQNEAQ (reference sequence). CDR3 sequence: CASSRSSYEQYF. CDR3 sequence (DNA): TGTGCCAGCAGCCGCAGCTCCTACGAGCAGTACTTC.

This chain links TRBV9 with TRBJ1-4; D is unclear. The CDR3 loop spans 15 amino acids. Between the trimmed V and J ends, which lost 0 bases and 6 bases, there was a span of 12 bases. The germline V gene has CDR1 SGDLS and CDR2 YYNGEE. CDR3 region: CASSVDFGRHEKLFF. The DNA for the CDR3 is TGTGCCAGCAGCGTAGACTTTGGGAGACATGAAAAACTGTTTTTT.

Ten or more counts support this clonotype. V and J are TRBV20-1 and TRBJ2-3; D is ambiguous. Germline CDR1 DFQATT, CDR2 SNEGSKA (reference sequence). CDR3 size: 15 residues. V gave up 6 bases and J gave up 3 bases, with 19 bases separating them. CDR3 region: CSASPPAPRTDTQYF. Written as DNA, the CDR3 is TGCAGTGCCAGCCCCCCAGCGCCAAGGACAGATACGCAGTATTTT.

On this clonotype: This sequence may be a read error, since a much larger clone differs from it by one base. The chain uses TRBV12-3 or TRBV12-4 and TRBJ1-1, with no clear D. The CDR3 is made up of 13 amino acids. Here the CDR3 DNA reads TGTGCCAGCAGTTTTAAGTGGAACACTGAAGCTCTCTTT. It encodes CASSFKWNTEALF.

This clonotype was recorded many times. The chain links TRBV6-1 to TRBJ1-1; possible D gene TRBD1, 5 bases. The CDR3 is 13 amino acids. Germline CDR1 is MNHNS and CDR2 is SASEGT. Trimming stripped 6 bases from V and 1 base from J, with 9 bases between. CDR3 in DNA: TGTGCCAGCAGGCGGGACGGGAACACTGAAGCTTTCTTT. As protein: CASRRDGNTEAFF.

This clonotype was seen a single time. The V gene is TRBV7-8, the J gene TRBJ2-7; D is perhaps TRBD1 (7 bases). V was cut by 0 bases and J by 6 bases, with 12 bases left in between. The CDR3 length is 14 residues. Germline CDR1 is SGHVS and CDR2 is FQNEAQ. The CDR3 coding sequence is TGTGCCAGCAGCTTAGCGCAGGGGGGCGCCGAGCAGTACTTC. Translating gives CASSLAQGGAEQYF.

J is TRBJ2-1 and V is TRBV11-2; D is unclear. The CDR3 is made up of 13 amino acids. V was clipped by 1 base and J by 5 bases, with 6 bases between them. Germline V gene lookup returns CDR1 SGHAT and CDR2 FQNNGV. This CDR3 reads CASSLATNNEQFF. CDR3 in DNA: TGTGCCAGCAGCTTAGCCACTAACAATGAGCAGTTCTTC. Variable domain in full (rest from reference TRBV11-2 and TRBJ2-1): EAGVAQSPRYKIIEKRQSVAFWCNPISGHATLYWYQQILGQGPKLLIQFQNNGVVDDSQLPKDRFSAERLKGVDSTLKIQPAKLEDSAVYLCASSLATNNEQFFGPGTRLTVL.

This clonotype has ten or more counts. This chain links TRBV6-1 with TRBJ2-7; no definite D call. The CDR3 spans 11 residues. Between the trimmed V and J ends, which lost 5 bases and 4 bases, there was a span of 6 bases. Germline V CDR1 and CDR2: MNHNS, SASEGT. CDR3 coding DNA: TGTGCCAGCAGTTCCGAATACGAGCAGTACTTC. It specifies CASSSEYEQYF.

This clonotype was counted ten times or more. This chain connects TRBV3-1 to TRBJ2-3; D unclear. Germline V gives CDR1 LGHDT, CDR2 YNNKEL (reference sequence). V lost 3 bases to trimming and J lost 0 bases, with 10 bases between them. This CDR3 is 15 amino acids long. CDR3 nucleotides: TGTGCCAGCAGCCAGGGTGGCCATAGCACAGATACGCAGTATTTT. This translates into CASSQGGHSTDTQYF.